A single TCR beta chain is shown here with its context. Clones were sequenced by immunoSEQ multiplex PCR, and TCRdb holds only the in-frame ones, with some missing. Of approximately 160,000 clones in the sample, about 95% were seen once. This record belongs to a study of cytomegalovirus exposure and HLA in healthy donors. Study-level information: It was reported in a later analysis that the same platform had been used for the 120 validation repertoires as for the 550 to 700 first-cohort repertoires.

Trimming at V came to 5 bases and at J to 4 bases, leaving 12 bases not matched to a gene. The germline V gene encodes CDR1 GTSNPN and CDR2 SVGIG (reference sequence). This CDR3 is built from 16 residues. The source of this sequence is a woman aged 18-29 years in good health and CMV-seronegative. The rearrangement joins TRBV30 to TRBJ2-5; 11 bases are a match to TRBD2. Sequencing was performed on PBMCs. The chain's CDR3 is CAWDRARLAGLETQYF. CDR3 nucleotide sequence: TGTGCCTGGGACCGCGCCAGACTAGCGGGGTTAGAGACCCAGTACTTC.